One sample yielded the 27 T cell receptor beta chains listed below, sequenced in a study of T and B cells in COVID-19 patients. From blood, about 250-550 ng of genomic DNA served as TRB template. BIOMED2 TRB-A/B primer pools were used in multiplex TRB PCR. TCRdb independently ran MiXCR on the multiplex PCR reads; one entry per CDR3 protein. The sample records thousands of distinct CDR3 sequences, around 26% being singletons. The specimen sequenced was blood. These receptors were taken from a human donor with active COVID-19.

This clonotype was counted a few times. The rearrangement links TRBV12-3 or TRBV12-4 to TRBJ2-6; 8 nucleotides line up with TRBD1. CDR3 length: 16 residues. With 3 bases clipped from V and 12 bases from J, the junction kept 13 bases outside the gene matches. The CDR3 nucleotides read TGTGCCAGCAGTTTCATCCGGACAGGGCCGGAGACCGTCCTGACTTTC. Translating gives CASSFIRTGPETVLTF.

The DNA of the CDR3 is TGTGCCAGCAGTTTCCCTCTGGGGACCCAGTACTTC. Its protein is CASSFPLGTQYF. This chain links TRBV12-3 or TRBV12-4 with TRBJ2-5, with D hard to call. This CDR3 has 12 residues. V shed 3 bases and J shed 7 bases, with 9 bases lying between them.

The table lists this clonotype with a few counts. The chain joins TRBV18 to TRBJ1-2, with 7 bases aligning to TRBD1. Trimming cost V 4 bases and J 0 bases; bases outside gene matches: 5. The CDR3 is 15 residues long. CDR1 is KGHSH and CDR2 is LQKENI in the germline V gene. The CDR3 bases are TGTGCCAGCTCACAATTGACAGGGACTAACTATGGCTACACCTTC. Translation: CASSQLTGTNYGYTF.

This clonotype is labeled as large. The genes are TRBV29-1 and TRBJ2-1; 13 bases map to TRBD2. There are 15 residues in the CDR3. The V gene's germline CDR1 is SQVTM and CDR2 ANQGSEA. V was clipped by 4 bases and J by 10 bases; unmatched bases: 10. CDR3 sequence: CSVVGLAGVFGEQFF. The CDR3 DNA is TGCAGCGTTGTCGGACTAGCGGGGGTGTTTGGGGAGCAGTTCTTC.

This clonotype is medium-sized in the sample. The chain combines TRBV6-5 with TRBJ1-3, with a possible D match to TRBD1 (5 bases). V shed 4 bases and J shed 3 bases, with 10 bases lying between them. CDR3 size: 14 residues. Germline CDR1 is MNHEY and CDR2 is SVGAGI. The CDR3 DNA sequence: TGTGCCAGCAGTTCCCGGGACGGTGGAAACACCATATATTTT. It is translated as CASSSRDGGNTIYF.

This clonotype was counted a few times. The chain employs TRBV6-1 and TRBJ2-1; 14 bases fit TRBD2. Germline V gene lookup returns CDR1 MNHNS and CDR2 SASEGT. The CDR3 runs to 16 residues. V dropped 5 bases and J dropped 3; count of bases not matched to a gene: 3. DNA for the CDR3: TGTGCCAGCAGTCCGGGACTAGCGGGGGTCTACAATGAGCAGTTCTTC. This encodes CASSPGLAGVYNEQFF.

This clonotype rates as medium-sized (0.01 to 0.1%). The chain links TRBV12-3 or TRBV12-4 to TRBJ1-1; the D is unclear. The CDR3 is 14 amino acids. Trimming took off 2 bases at V and 1 base at J, with 8 bases between the two ends. The CDR3 spells CASSLRPGNTEAFF. The CDR3 DNA sequence: TGTGCCAGCAGTTTACGTCCGGGGAACACTGAAGCTTTCTTT.

A few counts support this clonotype. The chain couples TRBV6-2 or TRBV6-3 to TRBJ2-4; D call uncertain. V shed 2 bases and J shed 8 bases, with 10 bases lying between them. Per the germline V gene, CDR1 is MNHEY and CDR2 is SVGEGT. CDR3 length: 13 residues. The CDR3 DNA follows: TGTGCCAGCAGTTACCCGTGGCAATACATTCAGTACTTC. It codes for CASSYPWQYIQYF.

This clonotype turned up a few times. This rearrangement joins TRBV7-2 to TRBJ2-1; D is possibly TRBD2 (5 bases). CDR3 size: 15 residues. Germline-derived CDR1 and CDR2 are SGHTA and FQGNSA. V shed 2 bases and J shed 5 bases, with 13 bases lying between them. CDR3 nucleotide sequence: TGTGCCAGCAGCTTAAGTGCTAGCCTAGACAATGAGCAGTTCTTC. The encoded protein is CASSLSASLDNEQFF. Full variable domain (remainder filled in from reference TRBV7-2 and TRBJ2-1): GAGVSQSPSNKVTEKGKDVELRCDPISGHTALYWYRQSLGQGLEFLIYFQGNSAPDKSGLPSDRFSAERTGGSVSTLTIQRTQQEDSAVYLCASSLSASLDNEQFFGPGTRLTVL.

The rearrangement links TRBV12-3 or TRBV12-4 to TRBJ1-2, with unresolved D. V was trimmed by 5 bases and J by 8 bases, leaving 21 bases between them. The CDR3 has 15 amino acids. For the CDR3, the DNA is TGTGCCAGCAGTCCCCCTCCCGTAACCGCGGAGGGCTACACCTTC. This encodes CASSPPPVTAEGYTF.

The CDR3 region is CASSATANTEAFF. DNA for the CDR3: TGTGCCAGCAGCGCGACTGCGAACACTGAAGCTTTCTTT. The J gene is TRBJ1-1, the V gene TRBV7-9; D is unclear. Trimming shortened V by 5 bases and J by 1 base, and 8 bases separated the two germline ends. Germline CDR1 and CDR2: SEHNR and FQNEAQ (reference sequence). The CDR3 contains 13 residues.

This clonotype came up a few times. The chain employs TRBV10-3 and TRBJ1-1; D perhaps matches TRBD1 (5 bases). Trimming cost V 1 base and J 1 base, with 7 bases left between them. Per germline, CDR1 ENHRY and CDR2 SYGVKD. The CDR3 has 14 amino acids. CDR3 residues: CAISELGQNTEAFF. DNA of the CDR3: TGTGCCATCAGTGAGTTGGGGCAGAACACTGAAGCTTTCTTT.

The table lists this clonotype with a few counts. The J gene is TRBJ2-7, the V gene TRBV6-2 or TRBV6-3, with D possibly matching TRBD1 (5 bases). Germline loops: CDR1 MNHEY, CDR2 SVGEGT. The CDR3 has 18 residues. The germline V and J ends were trimmed by 2 bases and 0 bases, with 20 bases remaining between them. CDR3 loop: CASSYQGKLNPTSYEQYF. The CDR3 coding sequence is TGTGCCAGCAGTTACCAGGGAAAATTAAATCCGACCTCCTACGAGCAGTACTTC.

This clonotype was counted between two and nine times. V is TRBV12-3 or TRBV12-4 and J is TRBJ1-5, with D uncertain. Trimming removed 1 base at V and 2 bases at J, with 9 bases between. This CDR3 is built from 15 residues. The DNA of the CDR3 is TGTGCCAGCAGTTTAGGAGGGTCTGGCAATCAGCCCCAGCATTTT. Residues: CASSLGGSGNQPQHF.

This clonotype is termed medium-sized. CDR3 loop: CASSRDRGYEQYF. The CDR3 DNA reads as TGTGCCAGTAGCAGAGACAGGGGGTACGAGCAGTACTTC. The chain employs TRBV19 and TRBJ2-7, with TRBD1 matching 9 bases. The CDR3 runs 13 residues. Trimming at V came to 6 bases and at J to 4 bases, leaving 4 bases not matched to a gene. The germline V gene encodes CDR1 LNHDA and CDR2 SQIVND (reference sequence). The full variable domain, its missing parts supplied by reference TRBV19 and TRBJ2-7, is DGGITQSPKYLFRKEGQNVTLSCEQNLNHDAMYWYRQDPGQGLRLIYYSQIVNDFQKGDIAEGYSVSREKKESFPLTVTSAQKNPTAFYLCASSRDRGYEQYFGPGTRLTVT.

By proportion, this clonotype is medium-sized. The J gene is TRBJ2-3, the V gene TRBV19; D could derive from TRBD1 or TRBD2 (5 bases each). In germline, CDR1 is LNHDA, CDR2 SQIVND (reference sequence). Trimming left V 5 bases short and J 6 bases short, with 27 bases between. This CDR3 region has 18 residues. As DNA, the CDR3 is TGTGCCAGTAGTCCGGAATCAACCGGGACCCCGAGAAAGGATACGCAGTATTTT. This codes for CASSPESTGTPRKDTQYF.

In its sample, this clonotype is medium-sized. V gene TRBV19 combines with J gene TRBJ1-2; a weak D match, TRBD1 (6 bases). V was shortened by 9 bases and J by 4 bases, with 24 bases between the two germline ends. This CDR3 has 16 residues. Germline V gene sequence: CDR1 LNHDA, CDR2 SQIVND (reference sequence). Written as DNA, the CDR3 is TGTGCCAGCACTAGTGGAGGGACACAGGGAAGCTATGGCTACACCTTC. Amino acid sequence: CASTSGGTQGSYGYTF.

This clonotype ranks as medium-sized. The rearrangement uses TRBV6-5 and TRBJ1-4; D is uncertain. This CDR3 contains 12 residues. Germline lookup yields CDR1 MNHEY and CDR2 SVGAGI. The germline V and J ends were trimmed by 0 bases and 10 bases, with 6 bases remaining between them. This CDR3 reads CASSYSDGKLFF. For the CDR3, the DNA is TGTGCCAGCAGTTACTCCGACGGAAAACTGTTTTTT.

This clonotype occurred a few times. This chain joins TRBV5-1 and TRBJ1-2, with D possibly being TRBD1 (5 bases). There are 14 residues in the CDR3. Germline loops: CDR1 SGHRS, CDR2 YFSETQ. Trimming cost V 4 bases and J 4 bases, with 14 bases left between them. The CDR3 DNA reads as TGCGCCAGCAGCGAAGGGGAGGGAATCTATGGCTACACCTTC. This sequence encodes CASSEGEGIYGYTF.

The table lists this clonotype with a few counts. An end of the junction differs from the germline gene, which may be a read error. The rearrangement uses TRBV20-1 and TRBJ1-5, with D hard to call. Germline V lookup: CDR1 DFQATT, CDR2 SNEGSKA (reference sequence). The length of the CDR3 is 13 residues. The CDR3 nucleotides read TGCAGCGCTATGCCGAATAGCAATCAGCCCCAGCATTTT. This codes for CSAMPNSNQPQHF.

Of note for this clonotype: A read error is possible here, since a much larger clone lies one base away. The rearrangement links TRBV5-6 to TRBJ1-4; 11 nucleotides line up with TRBD1. Looked up from germline, CDR1 is SGHDT and CDR2 is YYEEEE. This CDR3 has 14 residues. The CDR3 DNA sequence: TGTGCCAGCAGCCGGACAGGGGGCTTTGAAAAACTGTTATTT. This sequence encodes CASSRTGGFEKLLF. The entire variable domain, with the rest obtained from reference TRBV5-6 and TRBJ1-4, is as follows: DAGVTQSPTHLIKTRGQQVTLRCSPKSGHDTVSWYQQALGQGPQFIFQYYEEEERQRGNFPDRFSGHQFPNYSSELNVNALLLGDSALYLCASSRTGGFEKLLFGSGTQLSVL.

V is TRBV19 and J is TRBJ1-2, with D perhaps TRBD1 (5 bases). This CDR3 contains 15 residues. Germline-derived CDR1 and CDR2 are LNHDA and SQIVND (reference sequence). The V gene lost 3 bases and the J gene lost 4 bases, with 15 bases spanning the gap. This CDR3 is CASSIGAERGYGYTF. The CDR3 region has the DNA TGTGCCAGTAGTATCGGGGCGGAGAGGGGCTATGGCTACACCTTC. The whole variable domain, filled in from reference TRBV19 and TRBJ1-2, reads DGGITQSPKYLFRKEGQNVTLSCEQNLNHDAMYWYRQDPGQGLRLIYYSQIVNDFQKGDIAEGYSVSREKKESFPLTVTSAQKNPTAFYLCASSIGAERGYGYTFGSGTRLTVV.

This clonotype is a singleton in its sample. The CDR3 loop reads CSARNQGLNTEAFF. The DNA for the CDR3 is TGCAGTGCTAGAAACCAGGGCTTGAACACTGAAGCTTTCTTT. The V gene is TRBV20-1, the J gene TRBJ1-1; a weak D match, TRBD1 (5 bases). Trimming removed 2 bases from V and 0 bases from J, with 10 bases in between. The CDR3 extends over 14 amino acids. The germline gives CDR1 DFQATT, CDR2 SNEGSKA (reference sequence).

The V gene is TRBV20-1, the J gene TRBJ2-1; 9 nucleotides agree with TRBD2. The CDR3 loop spans 16 amino acids. Germline loops: CDR1 DFQATT, CDR2 SNEGSKA (reference sequence). The V and J ends lost 6 bases and 3 bases, in that order; junction bases with no gene match: 12. The CDR3 DNA follows: TGCAGTGCGGAGGAAGGCGGGGGGGCAGTCTACAATGAGCAGTTCTTC. Protein sequence: CSAEEGGGAVYNEQFF.

Judged by abundance, this clonotype is medium-sized. The genes are TRBV6-5 and TRBJ2-7; D may be TRBD1 (6 bases). The CDR3 consists of 13 residues. Per germline, CDR1 MNHEY and CDR2 SVGAGI. CDR3 sequence reads: CVSRQGQKTEQYF. The CDR3 coding sequence is TGTGTCTCAAGGCAAGGACAGAAAACCGAGCAGTACTTC.

This clonotype is classed as medium-sized. This chain joins TRBV6-6 and TRBJ2-1; 9 bases line up with TRBD1. The CDR3 is 15 amino acids. J gave up 6 bases and V 5 bases, and 8 bases lay outside the gene matches. Germline CDR1 MNHNY, CDR2 SVGAGI (reference sequence). CDR3 DNA sequence: TGTGCCAGCAGTCGGGGCGGGACAGGGATCAATGAGCAGTTCTTC. Translated, it gives CASSRGGTGINEQFF.

This clonotype is categorized as medium-sized. This chain connects TRBV19 to TRBJ1-1; D perhaps matches TRBD1 (5 bases). The CDR3 runs to 14 residues. Germline CDR1 and CDR2: LNHDA and SQIVND (reference sequence). V lost 1 base and J 7 bases, leaving 13 bases between the germline ends. DNA of the CDR3: TGTGCCAGTAGTATAGCCGGGGGAGAGGGTGAAGCTTTCTTT. This codes for CASSIAGGEGEAFF.